This T cell receptor beta chain is from a study of follicular helper T cells after annual influenza vaccination. Points from the study as a whole: Just roughly 9.5-20% of cells analyzed had recovered productive TCRB sequences.

A word on this clone: The antigen is unknown.

V lost 1 base and J 5 bases, leaving 14 bases between the germline ends. The germline CDR1 and CDR2 sequences are MGHRA and YSYEKL. The CDR3 has 15 residues. TCRB sequencing was done at Survey resolution level. Libraries were prepared by immunoSEQ multiplex PCR; TCRdb keeps only in-frame clonotypes and omits some of them. The top ten hold about 0.87% of the sample, which has about 10,000 clones, over 75% seen once. The J gene is TRBJ1-2, the V gene TRBV4-1; D is unresolved. This clonotype originated in an adult who received the influenza vaccine. The sequences come from CXCR5- memory CD4+ T cells sorted from blood, collected 6 weeks after influenza vaccination. CDR3 nucleotide sequence: TGCGCCAGCAGCCAAGGTGACCGGGCTTTATATGGCTACACCTTC. Encoded protein: CASSQGDRALYGYTF.